This T cell receptor beta chain appears in the sequencing data of a study of Ad26.COV2.S vaccination and SARS-CoV-2 variants. Study conclusions and caveats: There was a possibility that the TCR breadth and depth analyses underestimated total T cell responses.

Generated by immunoSEQ multiplex PCR, the TCRdb table keeps only in-frame clones and is missing some. Of more than 400,000 clones in the sample, roughly 87% were seen once. Sample treatment: around 19 received Ad26.COV2.S at low or high dose, single or two shots; about 5 received placebo; per-sample allocation not given. Samples analyzed were those drawn on day 63 after the first vaccine or placebo injection. In regard to this clone: Its matching antigen is unknown.

This CDR3 has 15 amino acids. Losses at the gene ends were 3 bases for V and 7 bases for J; bases not matched to a gene: 8. Germline values: CDR1 LNHDA, CDR2 SQIVND (reference sequence). Material: peripheral blood, obtained in a trial of Ad26.COV2.S vaccine versus placebo. The receptor's source is a person between 18 and 65 years old who received the Ad26.COV2.S COVID-19 vaccine or a placebo. The chain is built from TRBV19 and TRBJ2-2; 7 bases map to TRBD2. The CDR3 coding sequence is TGTGCCAGTAGTATCCAACGGACTAGTCTCGGGGAGCTGTTTTTT. This encodes CASSIQRTSLGELFF.